The 15 T cell receptor beta chains given below trace back to one sample, sequenced in a study of blood T cell repertoires in COVID-19 (dated by TCRdb to 2020 to 2022). Receptor amplification or capture employed the immunoSEQ multiplex PCR assay. TCRdb stores this immuneACCESS table with in-frame sequences only. Part of the clones is absent; in the studies checked, under half of the shortfall reflects unresolved V genes, and no reason is known for the rest. Within this sample are 90,000 to 100,000 clones, with approximately 86% of them counted one time only. Together, the top ten hold 9.5% to 15% of the sample. The sequencing sample was made of peripheral blood. All receptors come from a human donor in a cohort sampled during active COVID-19.

The chain joins TRBV24-1 to TRBJ1-5, with D uncertain. Germline V lookup: CDR1 KGHDR, CDR2 SFDVKD. CDR3 length equals 15 residues. Trimming took off 2 bases at V and 7 bases at J, with 14 bases between the two ends. The DNA of the CDR3 is TGTGCCACCAGTGATTGGACCGGGAAAGACCAGCCCCAGCATTTT. Residues: CATSDWTGKDQPQHF.

The chain couples TRBV7-9 to TRBJ1-2; the match to TRBD1 covers 8 bases. V was clipped by 5 bases and J by 8 bases; unmatched bases: 7. The CDR3 loop spans 13 amino acids. Germline values: CDR1 SEHNR, CDR2 FQNEAQ (reference sequence). This chain's CDR3 is CASSGQGADGYTF. CDR3 bases: TGTGCCAGCAGCGGACAGGGTGCGGACGGCTACACCTTC.

The genes are TRBV7-2 and TRBJ1-4; no clear D gene. CDR1 is SGHTA, CDR2 FQGNSA, per germline. V gave up 5 bases and J gave up 7 bases, with 8 bases separating them. The CDR3 loop spans 12 amino acids. The CDR3 DNA reads TGTGCCAGCAGCAAGTCGGGTGAAAAACTGTTTTTT. It specifies CASSKSGEKLFF.

This clone came up a few times. This rearrangement joins TRBV3-1 (or the pseudogene TRBV3-2) to TRBJ2-7; weak D call: TRBD1 (6 bases). The V end lost 1 base, the J end lost 3 bases, and 10 bases lay between the germline ends. The CDR3 contains 14 residues. Germline lookup yields CDR1 LGHDT and CDR2 YNNKEL (reference sequence). CDR3 nucleotides: TGTGCCAGCAGCCAAGGATCACAGGGCTACGAGCAGTACTTC. Its protein product is CASSQGSQGYEQYF.

The chain recombines TRBV27 with TRBJ2-2; 11 bases are a match to TRBD1. V shed 6 bases, J shed 8 bases, and the junction held 5 bases outside the gene matches. CDR1 and CDR2 from the germline V gene are MNHEY and SMNVEV (reference sequence). The CDR3 consists of 14 residues. Here the CDR3 reads CASSLDRGRGELFF. The CDR3 bases are TGTGCCAGCAGCCTGGACAGGGGGCGAGGGGAGCTGTTTTTT.

The chain joins TRBV9 to TRBJ2-3, with 7 bases fitting TRBD2. The CDR3 length is 16 residues. V lost 0 bases to trimming and J lost 6 bases; unmatched junction nucleotides: 10. Germline V gives CDR1 SGDLS, CDR2 YYNGEE. CDR3 DNA sequence: TGTGCCAGCAGCGTAGTAGCGGGTCCCATGGGGGATACGCAGTATTTT. It translates to CASSVVAGPMGDTQYF.

The V and J genes are TRBV27 and TRBJ2-1; TRBD2 agrees at 12 bases. CDR1 is MNHEY, CDR2 SMNVEV, per germline (reference sequence). The CDR3 contains 18 residues. After removal of 2 bases from V and 9 bases from J, the junction contained 14 bases not matched to a gene. Written as DNA, the CDR3 is TGTGCCAGCAGTTTACTCCTAGCGGGGGGGGCCATGCACAGTGAGCAGTTCTTC. Its translation: CASSLLLAGGAMHSEQFF.

V usage is TRBV28 and J usage is TRBJ1-1; maybe TRBD1 (5 bases). Germline V gene lookup returns CDR1 MDHEN and CDR2 SYDVKM. The CDR3 loop spans 11 amino acids. Trimming left V 5 bases short and J 11 bases short, with 12 bases between. CDR3 coding DNA: TGTGCCAGCAGTGCGTCCCGGGGGGCTTTCTTT. As protein: CASSASRGAFF.

The chain recombines TRBV30 with TRBJ1-4, with 9 nucleotides matching TRBD1. CDR3 length: 14 amino acids. Germline CDR1 and CDR2: GTSNPN and SVGIG (reference sequence). The J segment lost 2 bases and the V segment lost 8 bases, leaving 6 bases of the junction unmatched. The CDR3: CARGQGSTNEKLFF. In DNA form, the CDR3 reads TGTGCCCGTGGACAGGGGTCCACTAATGAAAAACTGTTTTTT.

The V gene is TRBV11-3, the J gene TRBJ2-1; D is possibly TRBD1 (5 bases). The CDR3 spans 16 residues. Deletions cut 1 base from V and 0 bases from J, with 10 bases between. In germline, CDR1 is SGHNT, CDR2 YENEEA. The CDR3 region has the DNA TGTGCCAGCAGCTTAGGGGGCGTCAGCTCCTACAATGAGCAGTTCTTC. This translates into CASSLGGVSSYNEQFF.

This CDR3 is CASSPRTSGAGELFF. Written as DNA, the CDR3 is TGTGCCAGCTCACCACGGACTAGCGGGGCCGGGGAGCTGTTTTTT. The V call is TRBV18, the J call TRBJ2-2, with 12 bases matching TRBD2. V trimming: 1 base; J trimming: 6 bases; junction bases outside the gene matches: 0. Germline loops: CDR1 KGHSH, CDR2 LQKENI. The CDR3 runs 15 residues.

The gene calls are TRBV5-1 and TRBJ1-2; TRBD1 might be the D (5 bases). The CDR3 covers 15 residues. In germline, CDR1 is SGHRS, CDR2 YFSETQ. Trimming left V 1 base short and J 1 base short, with 11 bases between. CDR3 in DNA: TGCGCCAGCAGCTTGAATCAGGGAGGTAACTATGGCTACACCTTC. It specifies CASSLNQGGNYGYTF.

The chain recombines TRBV2 with TRBJ1-1; D perhaps matches TRBD1 (5 bases). CDR3 length: 13 residues. The V and J ends lost 9 bases and 1 base respectively, with 12 bases between them. CDR1 is SNHLY and CDR2 is FYNNEI in the germline V gene. The CDR3 reads CARRNRRNTEAFF. The CDR3 DNA follows: TGTGCCAGACGAAACAGGAGGAACACTGAAGCTTTCTTT.

V and J are TRBV5-1 and TRBJ2-7; 8 bases map to TRBD1. CDR3 length: 15 amino acids. Germline-derived CDR1 and CDR2 are SGHRS and YFSETQ. V was pared by 0 bases and J by 3 bases, with 5 bases of the junction left unmatched. Here the CDR3 DNA reads TGCGCCAGCAGCTTGGCGACAGGGGCGAACTACGAGCAGTACTTC. Its protein product is CASSLATGANYEQYF.

The rearrangement joins TRBV3-1 (or the pseudogene TRBV3-2) to TRBJ2-2; D is ambiguous. The CDR3 consists of 14 residues. V was cut by 4 bases and J by 6 bases, with 12 bases left in between. Germline V gives CDR1 LGHDT, CDR2 YNNKEL (reference sequence). The CDR3 bases are TGTGCCAGCAGCCCGCTCGGGTCGGCCGGGGAGCTGTTTTTT. The encoded protein is CASSPLGSAGELFF.